This entry lists 28 T cell receptor beta chains sequenced from one sample in a study of T cell repertoires in cytomegalovirus infection. TCRdb recomputed calls from the reads with MiXCR, one row per CDR3 protein. The sample lists around 440,000 distinct CDR3 sequences; roughly 12% were seen once. Sample: PBMCs. Source of these receptors: a human donor in good health (CMV status not recorded). Some clones in this sample may be carry-over from other donors' samples.

This clonotype was recorded many times. The rearrangement uses TRBV7-2 and TRBJ1-5; D is undetermined. The CDR3 has 16 residues. Germline V CDR1 and CDR2: SGHTA, FQGNSA. V lost 0 bases and J 1 base, leaving 10 bases between the germline ends. DNA of the CDR3: TGTGCCAGCAGCTTAGCCCCCGCTGCGAGCAATCAGCCCCAGCATTTT. Translated: CASSLAPAASNQPQHF. Filled out from reference TRBV7-2 and TRBJ1-5, the complete variable domain reads GAGVSQSPSNKVTEKGKDVELRCDPISGHTALYWYRQSLGQGLEFLIYFQGNSAPDKSGLPSDRFSAERTGGSVSTLTIQRTQQEDSAVYLCASSLAPAASNQPQHFGDGTRLSIL.

The chain uses TRBV29-1 and TRBJ1-2; D not certain. CDR1 SQVTM and CDR2 ANQGSEA come from the germline V gene. The CDR3 spans 11 residues. The germline V and J ends were trimmed by 1 base and 4 bases, with 4 bases remaining between them. The CDR3: CSVEGVYGYTF. The CDR3 DNA is TGCAGCGTTGAAGGCGTCTATGGCTACACCTTC.

This clonotype was seen many times. The V gene is TRBV6-5, the J gene TRBJ1-2; possible D gene TRBD1, 6 bases. This CDR3 spans 14 amino acids. Germline CDR1 reads MNHEY; CDR2 reads SVGAGI. V was cut by 4 bases and J by 2 bases, with 11 bases left in between. DNA for the CDR3: TGTGCCAGCAGTTCCCGACAGGAAAACTATGGCTACACCTTC. It specifies CASSSRQENYGYTF.

The chain employs TRBV3-1 and TRBJ1-1; tentative D call: TRBD1 (5 bases). CDR1 LGHDT and CDR2 YNNKEL come from the germline V gene (reference sequence). Trimming took off 0 bases at V and 8 bases at J, with 7 bases between the two ends. The CDR3 sequence is 12 residues long. The CDR3 sequence: CASSQDGGEAFF. The CDR3 DNA reads as TGTGCCAGCAGCCAAGATGGGGGGGAAGCTTTCTTT.

The chain has TRBV27 and TRBJ2-3, with D perhaps TRBD2 (7 bases). The V gene's germline CDR1 is MNHEY and CDR2 SMNVEV (reference sequence). The germline V and J ends were trimmed by 4 bases and 6 bases, with 17 bases remaining between them. The CDR3 is made up of 15 amino acids. CDR3 nucleotides: TGTGCCAGCAGTTCCCTAGGGGGGGTCAGGGATACGCAGTATTTT. This translates into CASSSLGGVRDTQYF.

The V gene is TRBV3-1, the J gene TRBJ2-7, with TRBD2 matching 7 bases. Germline V lookup: CDR1 LGHDT, CDR2 YNNKEL (reference sequence). The CDR3 spans 15 residues. V lost 0 bases to trimming and J lost 2 bases; unmatched junction nucleotides: 4. CDR3 amino acids: CASSQDAGETYEQYF. The CDR3, as DNA: TGTGCCAGCAGCCAAGATGCGGGGGAGACCTACGAGCAGTACTTC.

This clonotype was found many times. This chain uses TRBV5-4 with TRBJ2-7; D gene unclear. Per germline, CDR1 SGHNT and CDR2 YYREEE (reference sequence). Deletions cut 0 bases from V and 1 base from J, with 11 bases between. The CDR3 is 15 residues long. CDR3 nucleotides: TGTGCCAGCAGCTTGGCGGACCCTGGATCCTACGAGCAGTACTTC. Translated, it gives CASSLADPGSYEQYF. Full variable domain (rest looked up from reference TRBV5-4 and TRBJ2-7): ETGVTQSPTHLIKTRGQQVTLRCSSQSGHNTVSWYQQALGQGPQFIFQYYREEENGRGNFPPRFSGLQFPNYSSELNVNALELDDSALYLCASSLADPGSYEQYFGPGTRLTVT.

The chain couples TRBV11-2 to TRBJ2-5, with D perhaps being TRBD1 or TRBD2 (5 bases each). The CDR3 spans 15 residues. From germline, CDR1 is SGHAT and CDR2 FQNNGV. Trimming cost V 7 bases and J 5 bases, with 20 bases left between them. This CDR3 reads CASTVVGAEIETQYF. The CDR3 nucleotides are TGTGCCAGCACCGTAGTCGGGGCGGAGATCGAGACCCAGTACTTC.

This clonotype was observed a few times. The rearrangement links TRBV7-9 to TRBJ2-2, with D uncertain. The CDR3 length is 16 residues. Germline assignment: CDR1 SEHNR and CDR2 FQNEAQ (reference sequence). V lost 5 bases and J 8 bases, leaving 21 bases between the germline ends. DNA for the CDR3: TGTGCCAGCAGCCCCGGGCCGACACGGGTTCTGGGGGAGCTGTTTTTT. Translating it yields CASSPGPTRVLGELFF.

V is TRBV15 and J is TRBJ2-7; TRBD1 matches 7 bases. This CDR3 comprises 13 residues. In germline, CDR1 is LNHNV, CDR2 YYDKDF (reference sequence). Trimming took 1 base from V and 6 from J; bases not matched to a gene: 3. In nucleotides, the CDR3 is TGTGCCACCAGCAGAGGGGACAGATCCGAGCAGTACTTC. It specifies CATSRGDRSEQYF.

This clonotype was counted many times. The V gene is TRBV7-2, the J gene TRBJ1-5; 7 bases are shared with TRBD1. V lost 1 base to trimming and J lost 7 bases; unmatched junction nucleotides: 7. CDR1 is SGHTA and CDR2 is FQGNSA in the germline V gene. This CDR3 is 15 amino acids long. CDR3 residues: CASSLERGLGQPQHF. The CDR3 bases are TGTGCCAGCAGCTTAGAAAGGGGGCTTGGGCAGCCCCAGCATTTT.

The table lists this clonotype with many counts. This chain connects TRBV4-1 to TRBJ2-5; D might be TRBD1 or TRBD2, each matching 6 bases. V lost 0 bases, J lost 2 bases, and 10 bases lay in between. This CDR3 spans 15 amino acids. The germline CDR1 and CDR2 sequences are MGHRA and YSYEKL. CDR3: CASSQERGEQETQYF. Written as DNA, the CDR3 is TGCGCCAGCAGCCAAGAGAGGGGGGAGCAAGAGACCCAGTACTTC.

A note on this clonotype: A much larger clone lies a single base off, so this may be a read error. The chain combines TRBV10-3 with TRBJ1-1; D unresolved. Germline V gene data show CDR1 as ENHRY and CDR2 as SYGVKD. With 10 bases removed from V and 3 bases from J, the gap between germline ends came to 18 bases. The CDR3 totals 14 residues. CDR3 nucleotide sequence: TGTGCCACCAGACCTCGTTCGGACCACACTGAAGCTTTCTTT. This sequence encodes CATRPRSDHTEAFF.

This clonotype appeared many times. The V call is TRBV28, the J call TRBJ1-1; D is perhaps TRBD1 (5 bases). The germline V gene has CDR1 MDHEN and CDR2 SYDVKM. Between the trimmed V and J ends, which lost 5 bases and 11 bases, there was a span of 18 bases. CDR3 size: 13 residues. The CDR3 nucleotides are TGTGCCAGCAGTCCTCTGTGGACAAGAGGGGCTTTCTTT. Translated: CASSPLWTRGAFF.

There are many counts of this clonotype. V is TRBV11-3 and J is TRBJ2-1; 12 nucleotides agree with TRBD2. The germline V gene has CDR1 SGHNT and CDR2 YENEEA. V lost 1 base and J lost 4; bases outside the gene matches: 14. CDR3 length equals 20 residues. The CDR3 sequence is CASSLGKTSGRVLGYNEQFF. DNA for the CDR3: TGTGCCAGCAGCTTAGGCAAGACTAGCGGGAGAGTCTTGGGGTACAATGAGCAGTTCTTC.

V is TRBV29-1 and J is TRBJ1-1, with 9 bases fitting TRBD1. The germline gives CDR1 SQVTM, CDR2 ANQGSEA. The CDR3 has 14 amino acids. Trimming at V came to 5 bases and at J to 0 bases, leaving 4 bases not matched to a gene. In nucleotides, the CDR3 is TGCAGCGTTACCGGACAGGGGATGAACACTGAAGCTTTCTTT. This codes for CSVTGQGMNTEAFF.

This clonotype was found many times. This sequence joins TRBV7-2 and TRBJ2-1, with a tentative D call TRBD2 (7 bases). Per germline, CDR1 SGHTA and CDR2 FQGNSA. Trimming left V 3 bases short and J 4 bases short, with 13 bases between. This CDR3 spans 15 amino acids. CDR3 bases: TGTGCCAGCAGCTTTGGAGGGGGGGGTTACAATGAGCAGTTCTTC. Residues: CASSFGGGGYNEQFF.

This clonotype turned up a few times. The J gene is TRBJ2-2, the V gene TRBV6-5; D unresolved. V gave up 0 bases and J gave up 4 bases, with 3 bases separating them. The length of the CDR3 is 13 residues. CDR1 and CDR2 from the germline V gene are MNHEY and SVGAGI. Written as DNA, the CDR3 is TGTGCCAGCAGTTACTCTCGCACCGGGGAGCTGTTTTTT. Protein: CASSYSRTGELFF.

This chain links TRBV10-1 with TRBJ1-1; the D gene is possibly TRBD1 (5 bases). This CDR3 has 15 residues. Germline V gene data show CDR1 as WNHNN and CDR2 as SYGVQD (reference sequence). Trimming stripped 6 bases from V and 11 bases from J, with 25 bases between. CDR3 residues: CASSAMDRGIAWAFF. CDR3 sequence (DNA): TGCGCCAGCAGCGCTATGGACCGGGGGATCGCCTGGGCTTTCTTT.

The CDR3 DNA reads TGTGCCAGCACCGAAGTCAGGGGAGAGGGTGCTAATGAAAAACTGTTTTTT. It translates to CASTEVRGEGANEKLFF. V and J are TRBV6-6 and TRBJ1-4, with a possible D match to TRBD1 (6 bases). Looked up from germline, CDR1 is MNHNY and CDR2 is SVGAGI (reference sequence). The CDR3 runs to 17 residues. The V gene lost 7 bases and the J gene lost 3 bases, with 21 bases spanning the gap.

This clonotype was seen at least ten times. V is TRBV7-2 and J is TRBJ2-7; TRBD2 agrees at 14 bases. The CDR3 loop spans 18 amino acids. In germline, CDR1 is SGHTA, CDR2 FQGNSA. The J segment lost 0 bases and the V segment lost 0 bases, leaving 4 bases of the junction unmatched. The CDR3 loop reads CASSLAGLAGDSSYEQYF. The DNA of the CDR3 is TGTGCCAGCAGCTTAGCGGGACTAGCGGGAGACAGCTCCTACGAGCAGTACTTC.

The chain is built from TRBV14 and TRBJ2-7; 10 bases fit TRBD2. The length of the CDR3 is 17 residues. Unmatched junction bases numbered 12, after V lost 4 bases and J lost 3 bases. Germline values: CDR1 SGHDN, CDR2 FVKESK. CDR3 sequence (DNA): TGTGCCAGCAGCCTAAGGGGTAGACTAGCGGGCTTCTACGAGCAGTACTTC. Translation gives CASSLRGRLAGFYEQYF.

This clonotype was counted a few times. The V gene is TRBV28, the J gene TRBJ2-7; D may be TRBD1 (5 bases). This CDR3 contains 14 residues. Germline V lookup: CDR1 MDHEN, CDR2 SYDVKM. With 3 bases removed from V and 1 base from J, the gap between germline ends came to 10 bases. The CDR3 nucleotides are TGTGCCAGCAGTTTTGTCCAGGGATCCTACGAGCAGTACTTC. This encodes CASSFVQGSYEQYF.

The sample holds many counts of this clonotype. The chain is built from TRBV6-1 and TRBJ1-2; 8 bases fit TRBD1. Germline assignment: CDR1 MNHNS and CDR2 SASEGT. The V gene end was trimmed by 6 bases and the J gene end by 6 bases; junction bases not matched to a gene: 9. The CDR3 extends over 14 amino acids. CDR3 protein: CASRKSGQGHGYTF. In nucleotides, the CDR3 is TGTGCCAGCAGAAAAAGCGGACAGGGCCATGGCTACACCTTC.

This clonotype was counted between two and nine times. The V and J genes are TRBV18 and TRBJ2-1; D remains unclear. V shed 5 bases and J shed 0 bases, with 11 bases lying between them. Germline values: CDR1 KGHSH, CDR2 LQKENI. This CDR3 contains 15 residues. The CDR3 bases are TGTGCCAGCTCAACCCCCCAAAGCTCCTACAATGAGCAGTTCTTC. It codes for CASSTPQSSYNEQFF.

This clonotype was observed many times. V usage is TRBV12-3 or TRBV12-4 and J usage is TRBJ2-1; 7 bases align to TRBD1. The trim removed 5 bases at V and 7 bases at J, leaving 8 bases unmatched. This CDR3 region has 14 residues. The CDR3 protein is CASSHRTGGNEQFF. CDR3 in DNA: TGTGCCAGCAGTCACCGGACAGGTGGGAATGAGCAGTTCTTC.

This clonotype was detected a few times. This chain connects TRBV13 to TRBJ1-5; possibly TRBD1 for D (6 bases). The CDR3 runs to 13 residues. In germline, CDR1 is PRHDT, CDR2 FYEKMQ (reference sequence). The V gene lost 3 bases and the J gene lost 4 bases, with 7 bases spanning the gap. CDR3 residues: CASSFGTNQPQHF. The CDR3 DNA reads as TGTGCCAGCAGCTTCGGGACAAATCAGCCCCAGCATTTT. Complete variable domain (other parts from reference TRBV13 and TRBJ1-5): AAGVIQSPRHLIKEKRETATLKCYPIPRHDTVYWYQQGPGQDPQFLISFYEKMQSDKGSIPDRFSAQQFSDYHSELNMSSLELGDSALYFCASSFGTNQPQHFGDGTRLSIL.

Many counts were recorded for this clonotype. This rearrangement joins TRBV7-2 to TRBJ2-5, with a weak D call TRBD2 (5 bases). The length of the CDR3 is 14 residues. Germline loops: CDR1 SGHTA, CDR2 FQGNSA. V shed 3 bases and J shed 3 bases, with 11 bases lying between them. Written as DNA, the CDR3 is TGTGCCAGCAGCTTTTCTCGGGGTAAAGAGACCCAGTACTTC. This codes for CASSFSRGKETQYF.